The present entry profiles one T cell receptor (beta chain) with its context. Patients had blood sampled at baseline and again on cycle 4 day 1 and cycle 7 day 1. Repertoires were generated with immunoSEQ multiplex PCR, while TCRdb's copy carries only in-frame clones and drops some. Here the sample spans over 30,000 clones, 75% to 90% being singletons. The data were taken from a study of OX40 agonist ivuxolimab in advanced cancers. This clonotype was obtained from an adult with an advanced solid tumor such as melanoma, head and neck, liver or kidney cancer. The sequences come from CD4+ or CD8+ T cells sorted from blood, collected in a trial of the OX40 agonist ivuxolimab.

CDR3 region: CASSQEYRGEYGYTF. In nucleotides, the CDR3 is TGTGCCAGCAGCCAAGAATACAGGGGGGAATATGGCTACACCTTC. V usage is TRBV5-8 and J usage is TRBJ1-2, with TRBD1 matching over 8 bases. CDR1 is SGHTS, CDR2 YDEGEE, per germline. The CDR3 length is 15 residues. With 4 bases clipped from V and 5 bases from J, the junction kept 10 bases outside the gene matches.